These 24 T cell receptor beta chains share one sample of origin, sequenced in a study of siplizumab effects on memory and regulatory T cells. Some clones are missing from TCRdb's copy, which holds only in-frame ones; the method was immunoSEQ multiplex PCR. The sample shows some 100,000 clones, around 95% of them seen only once. Material for sequencing was non-Treg CD4+ T cells sorted from blood. The source is a human donor in good health.

The chain links TRBV4-2 to TRBJ1-1; D call uncertain. This CDR3 has 14 residues. Trimming left V 0 bases short and J 1 base short, with 6 bases between. Germline values: CDR1 LGHNA, CDR2 YNFKEQ. CDR3 residues: CASSQEGRNTEAFF. CDR3 nucleotides: TGTGCCAGCAGCCAAGAGGGTCGGAACACTGAAGCTTTCTTT.

The CDR3 is CASSFAVGTEAFF. The CDR3 DNA is TGTGCCAGCAGCTTTGCAGTCGGCACTGAAGCTTTCTTT. V and J are TRBV7-2 and TRBJ1-1, with D uncertain. Deletions cut 3 bases from V and 4 bases from J, with 9 bases between. The CDR3 spans 13 residues. CDR1 and CDR2 from the germline V gene are SGHTA and FQGNSA. Full variable domain (outside the CDR3, taken from reference TRBV7-2 and TRBJ1-1): GAGVSQSPSNKVTEKGKDVELRCDPISGHTALYWYRQSLGQGLEFLIYFQGNSAPDKSGLPSDRFSAERTGGSVSTLTIQRTQQEDSAVYLCASSFAVGTEAFFGQGTRLTVV.

This chain connects TRBV5-1 to TRBJ1-2; a possible D gene is TRBD1 (5 bases). Germline CDR1 SGHRS, CDR2 YFSETQ. The CDR3 is 13 amino acids. V was cut by 0 bases and J by 10 bases, with 13 bases left in between. CDR3 coding DNA: TGCGCCAGCAGCTTGGAGGGGAGGCTCGACTACACCTTC. Translation gives CASSLEGRLDYTF.

This chain joins TRBV10-3 and TRBJ1-5; D gene unclear. Trimming stripped 3 bases from V and 1 base from J, with 7 bases between. Germline V gene data show CDR1 as ENHRY and CDR2 as SYGVKD. This CDR3 region has 14 residues. The DNA of the CDR3 is TGTGCCATCAGTGAAAGGGAGAGCAATCAGCCCCAGCATTTT. Translated, it gives CAISERESNQPQHF.

This chain connects TRBV11-3 to TRBJ2-1, with D unclear. V was pared by 0 bases and J by 7 bases, with 4 bases between. This CDR3 spans 12 amino acids. Germline lookup yields CDR1 SGHNT and CDR2 YENEEA. The CDR3 bases are TGTGCCAGCAGCTTAGAAGGAAATGAGCAGTTCTTC. It is translated as CASSLEGNEQFF.

This clone appeared once. The genes are TRBV19 and TRBJ1-4; TRBD1 matches 8 bases. The germline V gene encodes CDR1 LNHDA and CDR2 SQIVND (reference sequence). The CDR3 runs 14 residues. V dropped 7 bases and J dropped 10; count of bases not matched to a gene: 11. CDR3 in amino acids: CASNPGTGRIKLFF. The DNA for the CDR3 is TGTGCCAGTAACCCCGGGACAGGTCGCATAAAACTGTTTTTT.

The chain employs TRBV6-6 and TRBJ1-5, with 8 positions matching TRBD1. The CDR3 sequence is 16 residues long. The J segment lost 5 bases and the V segment lost 0 bases, leaving 6 bases of the junction unmatched. From germline, CDR1 is MNHNY and CDR2 SVGAGI (reference sequence). The CDR3 DNA is TGTGCCAGCAGTTACTCTGGACAGGGCATCGATCAGCCCCAGCATTTT. It translates to CASSYSGQGIDQPQHF.

The chain combines TRBV11-2 with TRBJ2-3; possibly TRBD1 or TRBD2 for D (5 bases each). Germline CDR1 SGHAT, CDR2 FQNNGV. The CDR3 spans 11 residues. Trimming stripped 5 bases from V and 6 bases from J, with 6 bases between. The DNA of the CDR3 is TGTGCCAGCAGCGAGGGGGATACGCAGTATTTT. Its protein is CASSEGDTQYF.

This chain connects TRBV2 to TRBJ2-2; D is unclear. The germline gives CDR1 SNHLY, CDR2 FYNNEI. V was cut by 5 bases and J by 2 bases, with 12 bases left in between. The CDR3 is 15 residues long. The DNA for the CDR3 is TGTGCCAGCAGTTGGACGGGTAAAAACACCGGGGAGCTGTTTTTT. Protein product: CASSWTGKNTGELFF.

The chain couples TRBV11-2 to TRBJ2-1, with 10 bases fitting TRBD2. CDR1 and CDR2 from the germline V gene are SGHAT and FQNNGV. The CDR3 has 15 amino acids. Unmatched junction bases numbered 8, after V lost 3 bases and J lost 9 bases. CDR3 loop: CASSFTAGGPVEQFF. The CDR3 region has the DNA TGTGCCAGCAGCTTTACAGCGGGGGGGCCGGTTGAGCAGTTCTTC.

V gene TRBV9 combines with J gene TRBJ2-3, with D perhaps assigned TRBD1 or TRBD2 (5 bases each). The V and J ends lost 7 bases and 6 bases respectively, with 18 bases between them. This CDR3 has 14 amino acids. Germline lookup yields CDR1 SGDLS and CDR2 YYNGEE. The DNA of the CDR3 is TGTGCCAGCTCCCTCGAGGGGCTCCCTGATACGCAGTATTTT. This translates into CASSLEGLPDTQYF.

The chain has TRBV28 and TRBJ1-1; D unresolved. Germline V gene lookup returns CDR1 MDHEN and CDR2 SYDVKM. Trimming took off 1 base at V and 0 bases at J, with 9 bases between the two ends. The CDR3 covers 15 residues. This chain's CDR3 is CASSLSSSVNTEAFF. The DNA for the CDR3 is TGTGCCAGCAGTTTATCCTCTTCAGTGAACACTGAAGCTTTCTTT.

CDR3 nucleotide sequence: TGCGCCAGCAGCTTGGACGGGGGGGCAGATACGCAGTATTTT. Residues: CASSLDGGADTQYF. The genes are TRBV5-1 and TRBJ2-3; the match to TRBD2 covers 8 bases. CDR1 and CDR2 (germline): SGHRS, YFSETQ. After removal of 0 bases from V and 4 bases from J, the junction contained 1 base not matched to a gene. This CDR3 is 14 amino acids long. The variable domain in full, with the rest retrieved from reference TRBV5-1 and TRBJ2-3, is KAGVTQTPRYLIKTRGQQVTLSCSPISGHRSVSWYQQTPGQGLQFLFEYFSETQRNKGNFPGRFSGRQFSNSRSEMNVSTLELGDSALYLCASSLDGGADTQYFGPGTRLTVL.

V and J are TRBV7-6 and TRBJ2-3, with D possibly being TRBD1 (6 bases). With 4 bases removed from V and 1 base from J, the gap between germline ends came to 12 bases. The CDR3 is 15 residues long. The germline V gene has CDR1 SGHVS and CDR2 FNYEAQ. For the CDR3, the DNA is TGTGCCAGCAGCTCTGGACAGTTTCGCACAGATACGCAGTATTTT. This sequence encodes CASSSGQFRTDTQYF. The whole variable domain, filled in from reference TRBV7-6 and TRBJ2-3, reads GAGVSQSPRYKVTKRGQDVALRCDPISGHVSLYWYRQALGQGPEFLTYFNYEAQQDKSGLPNDRFSAERPEGSISTLTIQRTEQRDSAMYRCASSSGQFRTDTQYFGPGTRLTVL.

The chain joins TRBV5-5 to TRBJ1-1; unclear D gene. The germline V gene encodes CDR1 SGHKS and CDR2 YYEKEE (reference sequence). The CDR3 consists of 13 residues. Trimming took 0 bases from V and 1 from J, leaving 4 bases between them. The CDR3 region is CASSLDANTEAFF. CDR3 nucleotide sequence: TGTGCCAGCAGCTTGGACGCGAACACTGAAGCTTTCTTT.

The CDR3 here is CASSPPLGSLGMNTEAFF. The CDR3, as DNA: TGTGCCAGCTCACCACCGTTGGGCAGCCTAGGCATGAACACTGAAGCTTTCTTT. V gene TRBV18 combines with J gene TRBJ1-1, with no clear D. CDR1 is KGHSH, CDR2 LQKENI, per germline. The germline V and J ends were trimmed by 0 bases and 0 bases, with 17 bases remaining between them. The CDR3 spans 18 residues.

The rearrangement uses TRBV7-9 and TRBJ1-2; D not resolved. With 1 base removed from V and 4 bases from J, the gap between germline ends came to 7 bases. Germline V lookup: CDR1 SEHNR, CDR2 FQNEAQ (reference sequence). This CDR3 contains 13 residues. The CDR3 here is CASSLVASYGYTF. CDR3 nucleotide sequence: TGTGCCAGCAGCTTAGTGGCCAGCTATGGCTACACCTTC.

The chain employs TRBV6-4 and TRBJ2-2, with unresolved D. V was shortened by 4 bases and J by 1 base, with 7 bases between the two germline ends. Germline CDR1 reads MRHNA; CDR2 reads SNTAGT. CDR3 length: 14 residues. Written as DNA, the CDR3 is TGTGCCAGCAGTGTGGTGCAGAACACCGGGGAGCTGTTTTTT. Residues: CASSVVQNTGELFF.

In regard to this clone: A junction end diverges from the germline sequence, so it may reflect a read error. The DNA for the CDR3 is TGTGCTGGTGGTTTGACGGTGAACACTGAAGCTTTCTTT. It encodes CAGGLTVNTEAFF. V gene TRBV12-5 combines with J gene TRBJ1-1; D gene ambiguous. CDR3 length: 13 amino acids. Germline CDR1 is LGHNT and CDR2 is FRNRAP.

The chain links TRBV4-1 to TRBJ2-1, with TRBD2 matching over 10 bases. The germline V gene encodes CDR1 MGHRA and CDR2 YSYEKL. The CDR3 totals 15 residues. The J segment lost 4 bases and the V segment lost 2 bases, leaving 2 bases of the junction unmatched. As DNA, the CDR3 is TGCGCCAGCAGCCAACTAGCGGGGGTTTACAATGAGCAGTTCTTC. It specifies CASSQLAGVYNEQFF.

J is TRBJ2-4 and V is TRBV4-1; D is possibly TRBD2 (6 bases). This CDR3 spans 20 amino acids. Germline V CDR1 and CDR2: MGHRA, YSYEKL. Between the trimmed V and J ends, which lost 3 bases and 8 bases, there was a span of 32 bases. The CDR3 DNA follows: TGCGCCAGCAGCCAGCTTCAAGCCCAATGGGACGGGAGTAAGTTGGACATTCAGTACTTC. Its translation: CASSQLQAQWDGSKLDIQYF.

The J gene is TRBJ1-4, the V gene TRBV29-1; D unresolved. This CDR3 has 14 amino acids. Per the germline V gene, CDR1 is SQVTM and CDR2 is ANQGSEA. V was pared by 6 bases and J by 0 bases, with 11 bases between. Here the CDR3 reads CSVFIGATNEKLFF. The DNA for the CDR3 is TGCAGCGTCTTCATTGGGGCAACTAATGAAAAACTGTTTTTT.

The J gene is TRBJ2-7, the V gene TRBV7-2; D gene uncertain. Per germline, CDR1 SGHTA and CDR2 FQGNSA. CDR3 length: 12 residues. The V end was cut by 5 bases, the J end by 2 bases, with 7 bases between. CDR3 in amino acids: CASSVSAYEQYF. The CDR3 DNA sequence: TGTGCCAGCAGCGTCTCCGCCTACGAGCAGTACTTC.

The chain is built from TRBV7-9 and TRBJ2-2; 8 nucleotides agree with TRBD2. The CDR3 contains 15 residues. The germline CDR1 and CDR2 sequences are SEHNR and FQNEAQ (reference sequence). The V segment lost 3 bases and the J segment 4 bases; nucleotides outside the gene matches: 4. CDR3 nucleotide sequence: TGTGCCAGCAGCTTTCCGCGGGGGGTCACCGGGGAGCTGTTTTTT. Translation: CASSFPRGVTGELFF.